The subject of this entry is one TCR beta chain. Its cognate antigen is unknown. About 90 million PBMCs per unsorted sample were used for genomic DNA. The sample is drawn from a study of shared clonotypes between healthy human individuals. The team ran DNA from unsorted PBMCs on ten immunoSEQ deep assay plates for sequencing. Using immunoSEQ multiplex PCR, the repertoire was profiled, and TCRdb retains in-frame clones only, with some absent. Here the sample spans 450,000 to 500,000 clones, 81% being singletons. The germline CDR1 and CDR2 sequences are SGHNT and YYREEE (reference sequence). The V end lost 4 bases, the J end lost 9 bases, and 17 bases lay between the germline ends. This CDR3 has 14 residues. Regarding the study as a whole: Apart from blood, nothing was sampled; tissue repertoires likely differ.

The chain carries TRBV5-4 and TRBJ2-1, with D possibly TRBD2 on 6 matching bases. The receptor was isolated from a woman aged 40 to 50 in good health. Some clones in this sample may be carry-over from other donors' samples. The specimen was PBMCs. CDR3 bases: TGTGCCAGCAGCGACCTCGGAGGGGACGGTGAGCAGTTCTTC. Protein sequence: CASSDLGGDGEQFF.